The clone carrying this TCR beta chain was seen only a few times. The antigen is unknown. The entry originates in a study of cytomegalovirus exposure and HLA in healthy donors. Study summary: The 120 validation repertoires used the same platform as the 550 to 800 first-cohort repertoires (as reported by a later analysis). Findings and limits, study-wide: Overall, roughly 150 TCR beta chains were annotated as cytomegalovirus-associated. Cytomegalovirus status was reportedly diagnosed by the classifier with high sensitivity and specificity.

Libraries were prepared by immunoSEQ multiplex PCR; TCRdb keeps only in-frame clonotypes and omits some of them. Of some 210,000 clones in the sample, roughly 87% are singletons; the top ten hold about 2%. V lost 7 bases, J lost 6 bases, and 13 bases lay in between. This CDR3 spans 13 amino acids. Germline lookup yields CDR1 MNHNS and CDR2 SASEGT. The donors belonged to the approximately 120-subject validation cohort, separate from the approximately 670-subject first cohort. Material for sequencing was PBMCs. The receptor's source is a young woman in good health and CMV-seropositive. The rearrangement uses TRBV6-1 and TRBJ1-5, with D maybe TRBD1 (5 bases). The CDR3 sequence: CASNKQAPQPQHF. The CDR3 region has the DNA TGTGCCAGCAACAAACAGGCCCCTCAGCCCCAGCATTTT.